The present TCR beta chain was sequenced within a study of PD-L1 blockade in urothelial cancer. As for the study in general: Prior exposure to chemotherapy in patients amounted to 0 to 3 regimens received.

This table comes from immunoSEQ multiplex PCR, and its TCRdb copy is limited to in-frame clones, with some not included. The sample shows 35,000 to 45,000 clones, around 89% of them seen only once. Peripheral blood mononuclear cells were collected from every patient before and during treatment, yielding between 1 and 8 samples per patient. This receptor was identified in a woman aged 55-69 years with urothelial cancer. Here the sequenced sample was PBMCs, taken around atezolizumab (anti-PD-L1) treatment.

The CDR3: CASSEPGTDNYEQYF. The CDR3 DNA is TGTGCCAGCAGCGAGCCCGGGACAGACAACTACGAGCAGTACTTC. The chain carries TRBV6-7 and TRBJ2-7; TRBD1 aligns across 7 bases. TRBV6-7 is labeled an ORF, and its function is uncertain. The trim removed 6 bases at V and 3 bases at J, leaving 11 bases unmatched. The CDR3 has 15 residues.